Shown below are 7 T cell receptor beta chains from a single sample sequenced in a study of T cell repertoires in cytomegalovirus infection. Using its own MiXCR run on the reads, TCRdb lists one record per CDR3 protein. The data show approximately 270,000 distinct CDR3 sequences, with approximately 22% seen just once and under 25% held by the top ten. Their target antigens are unknown. Here the sequenced sample was cultured PBMCs, taken from culture after CMV antigen stimulation. The origin of the receptors is a human donor in good health (CMV status not recorded). Some clones in this sample may be carry-over from other donors' samples.

This clonotype was seen a few times. The V gene is TRBV6-1, the J gene TRBJ1-3, with D hard to call. Germline CDR1 and CDR2: MNHNS and SASEGT. The V gene lost 5 bases and the J gene lost 0 bases, with 11 bases spanning the gap. The CDR3 consists of 15 residues. DNA of the CDR3: TGTGCCAGCAGTTCAATAGTCAACTCTGGAAACACCATATATTTT. As protein: CASSSIVNSGNTIYF.

This clonotype has a handful of counts. The chain joins TRBV19 to TRBJ2-3, with D unclear. Between the trimmed V and J ends, which lost 5 bases and 4 bases, there was a span of 10 bases. This CDR3 is built from 13 residues. CDR1 LNHDA and CDR2 SQIVND come from the germline V gene (reference sequence). The CDR3 nucleotides read TGTGCCAGTAGTCCCACAAGTGCAGATACGCAGTATTTT. Encoded protein: CASSPTSADTQYF.

This clonotype was found a few times. The gene calls are TRBV2 and TRBJ2-5, with TRBD1 matching over 9 bases. CDR1 SNHLY and CDR2 FYNNEI come from the germline V gene. Trimming at V came to 8 bases and at J to 5 bases, leaving 9 bases not matched to a gene. The CDR3 covers 14 residues. CDR3 in amino acids: CASRDRVGRETQYF. CDR3 nucleotide sequence: TGTGCCAGCCGGGACAGGGTAGGACGGGAGACCCAGTACTTC.

This chain links TRBV29-1 with TRBJ2-4; D unresolved. CDR1 and CDR2 (germline): SQVTM, ANQGSEA. Trimming took off 5 bases at V and 1 base at J, with 12 bases between the two ends. The CDR3 extends over 14 amino acids. The CDR3 nucleotides are TGCAGCGTTCATCCCCTGGGTGCCAAAAACATTCAGTACTTC. Its translation is CSVHPLGAKNIQYF.

This clonotype has a handful of counts. This sequence joins TRBV7-2 and TRBJ2-4; no clear D. The CDR3 loop spans 15 amino acids. Germline-derived CDR1 and CDR2 are SGHTA and FQGNSA. V lost 8 bases, J lost 0 bases, and 14 bases lay in between. The CDR3 sequence is CASSTKAEAKNIQYF. The CDR3 nucleotides are TGTGCCAGCTCAACAAAGGCGGAAGCCAAAAACATTCAGTACTTC.

This clonotype occurred a few times. The chain couples TRBV7-9 to TRBJ1-6, with TRBD1 identical over 7 bases. The germline V gene has CDR1 SEHNR and CDR2 FQNEAQ (reference sequence). The CDR3 length is 16 residues. J gave up 7 bases and V 8 bases, and 14 bases lay outside the gene matches. CDR3 sequence reads: CASRRRQGVANSPLHF. The DNA of the CDR3 is TGTGCCAGCCGGAGGAGGCAGGGGGTAGCCAATTCACCCCTCCACTTT.

There are many counts of this clonotype. This rearrangement joins TRBV11-2 to TRBJ1-1; D is uncertain. CDR1 and CDR2 from the germline V gene are SGHAT and FQNNGV. The CDR3 is made up of 15 amino acids. Trimming shortened V by 4 bases and J by 10 bases, and 22 bases separated the two germline ends. CDR3 loop: CASSSIPPAGGGAFF. The CDR3 DNA reads TGTGCCAGCAGCTCAATCCCCCCTGCAGGCGGTGGAGCTTTCTTT.